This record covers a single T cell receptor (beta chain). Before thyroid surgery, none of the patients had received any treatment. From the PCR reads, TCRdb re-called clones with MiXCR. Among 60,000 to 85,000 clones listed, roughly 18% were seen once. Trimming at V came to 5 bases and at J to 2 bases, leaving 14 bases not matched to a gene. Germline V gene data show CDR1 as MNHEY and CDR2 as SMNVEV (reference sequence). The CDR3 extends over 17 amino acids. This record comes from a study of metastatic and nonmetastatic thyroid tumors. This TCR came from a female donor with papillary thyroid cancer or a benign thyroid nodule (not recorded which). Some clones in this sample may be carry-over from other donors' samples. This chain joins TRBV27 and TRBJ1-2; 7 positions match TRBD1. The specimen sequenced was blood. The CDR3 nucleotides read TGTGCCAGCAGTCTTAAGGGACAGATCGGGCTAAACTATGGCTACACCTTC. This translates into CASSLKGQIGLNYGYTF.